This T cell receptor (beta chain) is from a study of blood T cell repertoires in COVID-19. Across the study: Some COVID-19 samples were acute and others convalescent; all came from the United States, Italy and Spain. T cells, B-cell-depleted T cells, or PBMCs provided the cDNA or gDNA that served as material.

The authors' processing: It was from reference gene primer amplification that nucleated cell counts were estimated. Here immunoSEQ multiplex PCR was the method, and the copy in TCRdb shows in-frame clones only, minus some. V, J and clone size are taken as reported in that table, and D and trimming were inferred from the DNA itself. The repertoire consists of 95,000 to 110,000 clones, with roughly 83% occurring once and the leading ten covering over 4%. Germline V lookup: CDR1 SGHTA, CDR2 FQGNSA. Trimming pared 3 bases from V and 4 bases from J, leaving 10 bases between. This CDR3 region has 14 residues.

This sequence originates from a human donor in a cohort sampled during active COVID-19. The chain has TRBV7-2 and TRBJ2-1; D may be TRBD1 (7 bases). The specimen was peripheral blood. The CDR3 region is CASSFRGEYNEQFF. The CDR3 DNA is TGTGCCAGCAGCTTCAGGGGGGAGTACAATGAGCAGTTCTTC.